This T cell receptor beta chain was profiled in a study of spatial heterogeneity in lung cancer (dated 2019 in TCRdb). Regarding the complete study: Beta-chain transcripts were consistently detected in greater numbers than alpha-chain transcripts, which likely reflects a higher abundance of beta-chain transcripts. In the raw uncorrected reads, each unique combination of TCR and UMI appeared more than ten times on average. In non-small cell lung cancer, the study made a quantitative comparison of TCR alpha and beta repertoires among multiple tumor regions, matched nontumor lung and blood. Nonsynonymous mutation counts, determined by whole-exome sequencing of tumor tissue, were related to features of the TCR repertoire. At surgery, roughly 220 tumor regions, 64 matched nontumor lung samples and about 56 PBMC samples were TCR-sequenced for both alpha and beta chains.

The library was produced with 5' RACE. The instrument was a NextSeq 500. To allow correction of PCR and sequencing errors, the TCR library protocol tagged every TCR cDNA molecule with a unique molecular identifier. In the paper's pipeline: TCR identification, UMI-based error correction and CDR3 extraction were all carried out with Decombinator tools. TCRs above a frequency of 2 per 1,000, corresponding to the top 1% of the tumor frequency distribution, were defined as expanded. Renyi diversity was calculated using the R vegan package after each repertoire was subsampled 100 times to 5,000 TCRs. CDR3 similarity networks were built from amino acid triplet string-kernel similarity, connecting CDR3s with pairwise similarity above 0.82. The public sequencing data were trimmed at Q25 with fastp and processed into clonotypes with MiXCR by TCRdb, which kept only in-frame beta chains. Each CDR3 protein gets just one entry, which takes the most common genes and DNA from the rows behind it. TCRdb, rather than the study authors, made the V and J calls. This sample holds a few thousand distinct CDR3 sequences; 30% to 40% were observed only once. The leading ten clones occupy 36% of the sample.

The intended sense of this specimen's time point label: sample taken at primary tumor resection. TCR sequencing used whole RNA extracted from tumor and nontumor lung tissue, or from cryopreserved PBMC samples, without cell sorting. The donors were around 69 patients from the lung TRACERx cohort who had early-stage, untreated non-small cell lung cancer. Patients were selected for TCR sequencing only if sufficient RNA was available from at least two tumor regions. Comment on this clonotype: No antigen is known for it. There are no base qualities to consult, and no much larger clone falls within one base. Within a library made for alpha chains, this beta chain is off target, and its count is uninformative.

The investigation overall reported the following: Additional single-cell paired TCR alpha and beta sequencing was considered necessary to confirm, at a functional level, the hypothesis that regional TCRs recognize regional mutations. Ubiquitous expanded tumor TCRs were detected in blood more often at tumor resection than at routine follow-up.

The source of this sequence is a male donor with early-stage non-small cell lung cancer. The specimen was PBMCs, collected at surgery.

The sequenced DNA is TGTGCCACCGTTAGCGTGAGGAGGGGCAATGAGCAGTTCTTC. It encodes CATVSVRRGNEQFF. This receptor chain uses TRBV28 and TRBJ2-1; TRBD2 is possibly the D segment (6 matching bases). Including the terminal cysteine and phenylalanine, the CDR3 comprises 14 residues. Solely the CDR3 DNA is kept, with 42 bases framed from the first base. CDR1 and CDR2, looked up from the germline V gene, are MDHEN and SYDVKM. The trim is 10 bases for V and 6 bases for J, with a gap of 19 bases between the germline ends.